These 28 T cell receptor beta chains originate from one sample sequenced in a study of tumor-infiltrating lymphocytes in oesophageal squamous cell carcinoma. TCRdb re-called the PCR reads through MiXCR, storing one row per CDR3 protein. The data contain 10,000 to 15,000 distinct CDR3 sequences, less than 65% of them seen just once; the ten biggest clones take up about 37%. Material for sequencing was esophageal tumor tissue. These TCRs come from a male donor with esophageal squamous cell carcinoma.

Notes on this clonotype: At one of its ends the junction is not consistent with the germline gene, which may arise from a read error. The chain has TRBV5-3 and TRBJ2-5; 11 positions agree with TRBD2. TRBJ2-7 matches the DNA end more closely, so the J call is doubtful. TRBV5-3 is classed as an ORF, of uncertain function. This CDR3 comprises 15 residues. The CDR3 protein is CASSLSGRAAYEQYF. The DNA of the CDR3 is TGCGCCAGCAGCCTTAGCGGGAGGGCTGCCTACGAGCAGTACTTC.

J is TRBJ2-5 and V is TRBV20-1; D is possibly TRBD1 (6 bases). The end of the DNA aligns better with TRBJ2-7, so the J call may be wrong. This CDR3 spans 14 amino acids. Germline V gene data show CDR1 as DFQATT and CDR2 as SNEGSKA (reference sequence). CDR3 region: CSAPRDISSYEQYF. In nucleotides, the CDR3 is TGCAGTGCCCCAAGGGACATCAGCTCCTACGAGCAGTACTTC.

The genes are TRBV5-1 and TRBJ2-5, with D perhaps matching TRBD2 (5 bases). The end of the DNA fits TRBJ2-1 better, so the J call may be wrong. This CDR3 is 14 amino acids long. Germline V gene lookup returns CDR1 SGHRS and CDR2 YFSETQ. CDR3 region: CASAMDEGYNEQFF. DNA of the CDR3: TGCGCCAGCGCTATGGACGAGGGATACAATGAGCAGTTCTTC.

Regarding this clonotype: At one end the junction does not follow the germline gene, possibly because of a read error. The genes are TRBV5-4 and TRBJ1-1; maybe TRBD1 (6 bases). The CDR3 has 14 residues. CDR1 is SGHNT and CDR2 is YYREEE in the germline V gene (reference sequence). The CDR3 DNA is TGCGCCAGCAGCCGTGGGGGGGCGAACACTGAAGCTTTCTTT. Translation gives CASSRGGANTEAFF.

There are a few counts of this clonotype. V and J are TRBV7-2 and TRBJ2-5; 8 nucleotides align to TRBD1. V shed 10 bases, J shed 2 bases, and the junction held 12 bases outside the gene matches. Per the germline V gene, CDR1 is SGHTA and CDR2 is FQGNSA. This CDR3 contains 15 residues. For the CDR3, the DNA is TGTGCCATCGCACTTCAGGGGGCGAGACAAGAGACCCAGTACTTC. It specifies CAIALQGARQETQYF.

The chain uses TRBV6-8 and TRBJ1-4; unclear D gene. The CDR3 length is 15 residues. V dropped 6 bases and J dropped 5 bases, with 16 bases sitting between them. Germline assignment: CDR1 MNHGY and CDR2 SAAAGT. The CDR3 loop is CASSNPILGNEKLFF. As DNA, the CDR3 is TGTGCCAGCAGCAACCCCATCTTGGGCAATGAAAAACTGTTTTTT.

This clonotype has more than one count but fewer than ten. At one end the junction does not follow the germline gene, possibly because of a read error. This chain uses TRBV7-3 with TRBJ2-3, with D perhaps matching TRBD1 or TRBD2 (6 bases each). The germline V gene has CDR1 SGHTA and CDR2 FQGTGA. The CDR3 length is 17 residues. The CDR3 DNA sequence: TGTGCCAGCAGCTTTTTACTCGGCCGCTCATTGGGGGGCGAGCAGTACTTT. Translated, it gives CASSFLLGRSLGGEQYF.

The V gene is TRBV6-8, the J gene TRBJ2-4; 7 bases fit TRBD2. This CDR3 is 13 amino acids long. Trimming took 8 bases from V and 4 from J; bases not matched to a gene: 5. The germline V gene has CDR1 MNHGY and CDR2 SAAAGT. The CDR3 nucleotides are TGTGCCAGCGGCTTCGGGGGGAAAAACATTCAGTACTTC. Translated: CASGFGGKNIQYF.

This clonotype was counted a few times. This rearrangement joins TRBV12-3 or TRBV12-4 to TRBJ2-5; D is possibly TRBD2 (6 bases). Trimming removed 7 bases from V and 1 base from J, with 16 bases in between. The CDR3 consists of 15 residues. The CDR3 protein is CASTQGRTAQETQYF. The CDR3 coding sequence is TGTGCCAGCACCCAAGGGAGGACGGCCCAAGAGACCCAGTACTTC.

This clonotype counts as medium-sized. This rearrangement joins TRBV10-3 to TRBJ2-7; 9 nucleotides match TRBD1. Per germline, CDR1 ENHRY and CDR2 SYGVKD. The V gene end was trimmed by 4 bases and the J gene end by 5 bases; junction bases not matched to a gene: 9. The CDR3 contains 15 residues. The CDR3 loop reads CAISGGQGINHEQYF. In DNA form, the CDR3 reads TGTGCCATCAGTGGCGGACAGGGGATTAACCACGAGCAGTACTTC.

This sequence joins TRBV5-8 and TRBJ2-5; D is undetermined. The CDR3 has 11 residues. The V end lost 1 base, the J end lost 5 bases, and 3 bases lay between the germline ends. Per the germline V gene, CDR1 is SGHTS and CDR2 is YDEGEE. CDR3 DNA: TGTGCCAGCAGCTTGACTGAGACCCAGTACTTC. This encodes CASSLTETQYF. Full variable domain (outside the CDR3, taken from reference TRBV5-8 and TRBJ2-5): EAGVTQSPTHLIKTRGQQATLRCSPISGHTSVYWYQQALGLGLQFLLWYDEGEERNRGNFPPRFSGRQFPNYSSELNVNALELEDSALYLCASSLTETQYFGPGTRLLVL.

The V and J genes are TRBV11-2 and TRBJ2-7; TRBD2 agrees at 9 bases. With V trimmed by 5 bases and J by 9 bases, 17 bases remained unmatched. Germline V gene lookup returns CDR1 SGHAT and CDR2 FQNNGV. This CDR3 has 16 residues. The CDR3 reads CASSQGLAGNTDTQYF. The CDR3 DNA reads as TGTGCCAGCAGCCAGGGGCTAGCGGGAAACACAGATACGCAGTACTTC.

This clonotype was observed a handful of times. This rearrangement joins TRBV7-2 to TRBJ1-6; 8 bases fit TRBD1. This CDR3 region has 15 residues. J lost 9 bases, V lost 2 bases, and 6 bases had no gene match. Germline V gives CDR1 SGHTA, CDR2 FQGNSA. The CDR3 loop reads CASSLLRTGISPLHF. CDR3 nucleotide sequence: TGTGCCAGCAGCTTATTGAGGACAGGGATTTCACCCCTCCACTTT.

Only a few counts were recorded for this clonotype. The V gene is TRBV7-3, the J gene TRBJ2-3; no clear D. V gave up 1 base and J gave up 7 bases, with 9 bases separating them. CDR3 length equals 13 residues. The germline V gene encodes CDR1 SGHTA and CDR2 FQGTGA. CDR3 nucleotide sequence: TGTGCCAGCAGCTTAATTCCCACTAATACGCAGTATTTT. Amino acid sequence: CASSLIPTNTQYF.

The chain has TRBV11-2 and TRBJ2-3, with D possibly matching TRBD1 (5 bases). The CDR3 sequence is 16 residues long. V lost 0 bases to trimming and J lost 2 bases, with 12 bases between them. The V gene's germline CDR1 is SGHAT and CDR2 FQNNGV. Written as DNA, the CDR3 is TGTGCCAGCAGCTTAGAGAGTGGACATTTCACAGATACGCAGTATTTT. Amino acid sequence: CASSLESGHFTDTQYF. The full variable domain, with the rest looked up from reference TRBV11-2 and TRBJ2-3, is EAGVAQSPRYKIIEKRQSVAFWCNPISGHATLYWYQQILGQGPKLLIQFQNNGVVDDSQLPKDRFSAERLKGVDSTLKIQPAKLEDSAVYLCASSLESGHFTDTQYFGPGTRLTVL.

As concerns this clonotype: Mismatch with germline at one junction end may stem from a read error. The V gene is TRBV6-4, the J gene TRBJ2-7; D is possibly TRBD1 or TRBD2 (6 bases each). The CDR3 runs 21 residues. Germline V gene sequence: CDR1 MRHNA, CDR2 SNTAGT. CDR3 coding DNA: TGTGCCAGCAGTTATCATACGGGACACCCCTTGGGAGGCTCCTATAATTCACCCCTCCACTTC. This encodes CASSYHTGHPLGGSYNSPLHF.

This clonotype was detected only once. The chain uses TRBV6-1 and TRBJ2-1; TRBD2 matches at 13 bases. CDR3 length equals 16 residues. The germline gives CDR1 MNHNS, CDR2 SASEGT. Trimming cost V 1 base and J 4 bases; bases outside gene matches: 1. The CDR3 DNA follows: TGTGCCAGCAGTGAAGGACTAGCGGGAGGATACAATGAGCAGTTCTTC. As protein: CASSEGLAGGYNEQFF.

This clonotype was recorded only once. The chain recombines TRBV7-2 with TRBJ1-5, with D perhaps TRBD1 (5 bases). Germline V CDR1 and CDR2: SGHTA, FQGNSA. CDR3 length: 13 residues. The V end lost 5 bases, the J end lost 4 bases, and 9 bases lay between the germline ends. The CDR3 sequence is CASSPGRNQPQHF. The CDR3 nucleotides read TGTGCCAGCAGCCCGGGACGGAATCAGCCCCAGCATTTT.

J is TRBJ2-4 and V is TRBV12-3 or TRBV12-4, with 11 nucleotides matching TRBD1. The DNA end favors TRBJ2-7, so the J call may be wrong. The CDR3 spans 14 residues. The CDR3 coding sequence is TGTGCCAGCAGTTACGGGGACAGGGGGATCGAGCAGTACTTC. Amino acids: CASSYGDRGIEQYF.

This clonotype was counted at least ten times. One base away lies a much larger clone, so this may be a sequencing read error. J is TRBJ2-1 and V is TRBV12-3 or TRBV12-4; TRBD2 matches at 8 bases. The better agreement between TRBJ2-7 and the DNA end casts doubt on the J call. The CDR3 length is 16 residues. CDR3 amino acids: CASRPRERGSYNEQYF. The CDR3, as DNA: TGTGCCAGCAGGCCCCGAGAGCGGGGGTCTTACAATGAGCAGTACTTC.

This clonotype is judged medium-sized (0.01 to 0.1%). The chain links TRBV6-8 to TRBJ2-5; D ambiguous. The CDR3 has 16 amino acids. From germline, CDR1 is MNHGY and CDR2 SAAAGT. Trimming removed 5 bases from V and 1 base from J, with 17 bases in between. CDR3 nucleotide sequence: TGTGCCAGCAGTCAATGGGCGAACCAGCTCCAAGAGACCCAGTACTTC. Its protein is CASSQWANQLQETQYF.

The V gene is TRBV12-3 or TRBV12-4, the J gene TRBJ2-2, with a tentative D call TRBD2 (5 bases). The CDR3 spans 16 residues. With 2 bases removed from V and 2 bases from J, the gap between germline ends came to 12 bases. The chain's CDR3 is CASSLFVGGNTGELFF. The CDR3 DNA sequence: TGTGCCAGCAGTTTATTTGTAGGAGGTAACACCGGGGAGCTGTTTTTT.

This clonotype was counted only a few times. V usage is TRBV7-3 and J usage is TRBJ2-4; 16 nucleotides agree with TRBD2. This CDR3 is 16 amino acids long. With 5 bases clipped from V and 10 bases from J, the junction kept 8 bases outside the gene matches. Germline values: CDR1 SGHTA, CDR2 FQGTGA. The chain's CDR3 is CASSLGTSGGAGIQYF. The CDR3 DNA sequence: TGTGCCAGCAGCCTCGGGACTAGCGGGGGGGCAGGGATTCAGTACTTC. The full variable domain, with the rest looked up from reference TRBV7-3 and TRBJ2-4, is GAGVSQTPSNKVTEKGKYVELRCDPISGHTALYWYRQSLGQGPEFLIYFQGTGAADDSGLPNDRFFAVRPEGSVSTLKIQRTERGDSAVYLCASSLGTSGGAGIQYFGAGTRLSVL.

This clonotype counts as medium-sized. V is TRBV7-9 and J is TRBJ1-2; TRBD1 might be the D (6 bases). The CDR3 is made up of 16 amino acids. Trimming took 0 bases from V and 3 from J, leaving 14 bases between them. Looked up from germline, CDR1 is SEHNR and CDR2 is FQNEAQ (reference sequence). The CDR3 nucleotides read TGTGCCAGCAGCTTAGCGACAGGAGCACTTCACTATGGCTACACCTTC. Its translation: CASSLATGALHYGYTF.

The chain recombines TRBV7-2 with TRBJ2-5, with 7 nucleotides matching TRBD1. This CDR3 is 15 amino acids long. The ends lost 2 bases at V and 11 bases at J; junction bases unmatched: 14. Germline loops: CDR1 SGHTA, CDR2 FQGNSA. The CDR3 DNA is TGTGCCAGCAGCTTAAGGACAGGCCGTAACGATGAGCAGTACTTC. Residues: CASSLRTGRNDEQYF.

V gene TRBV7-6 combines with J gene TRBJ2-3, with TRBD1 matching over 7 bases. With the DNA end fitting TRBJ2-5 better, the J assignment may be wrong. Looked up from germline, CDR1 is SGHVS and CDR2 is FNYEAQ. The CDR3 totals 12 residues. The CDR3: CATGDRQETQYF. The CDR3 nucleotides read TGTGCTACCGGGGACAGACAAGAGACCCAGTACTTC.

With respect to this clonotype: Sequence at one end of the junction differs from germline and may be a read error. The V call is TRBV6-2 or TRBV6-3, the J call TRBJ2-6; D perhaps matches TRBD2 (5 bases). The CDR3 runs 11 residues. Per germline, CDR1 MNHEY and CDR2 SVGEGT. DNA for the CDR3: TGTGCCAGCAGTGGCCGGGAAAGGCTGTACTTC. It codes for CASSGRERLYF.

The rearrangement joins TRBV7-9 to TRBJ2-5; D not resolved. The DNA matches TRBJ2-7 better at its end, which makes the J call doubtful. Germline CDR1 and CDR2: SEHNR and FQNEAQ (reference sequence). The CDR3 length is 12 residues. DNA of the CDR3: TGTGCCAGCAGCTTAGCGCCCTACGAGCAGTACTTC. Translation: CASSLAPYEQYF.